This TCR beta chain was identified during a study of siplizumab effects on memory and regulatory T cells. The data were produced by immunoSEQ multiplex PCR, yet TCRdb's version contains in-frame clones alone and is incomplete. This table holds about 120,000 clones, 80% to 95% found once. Broader study findings: Contribution to the alloresponse seemed major for naive T cells, which also seemed more diverse than memory cells. No functional test confirmed suppression by proliferating siplizumab-culture Tregs. Some alloreactive sequences were traceable to unstimulated CD4+ memory cells, and siplizumab significantly reduced them. Unstimulated subset assignment was obtained for only a minor fraction of alloreactive clones.

Deletions cut 0 bases from V and 6 bases from J, with 10 bases between. Germline CDR1 reads SGHRS; CDR2 reads YFSETQ. The CDR3 is 13 amino acids. Worth noting for this clone: Its antigen is currently unknown.

The genes are TRBV5-1 and TRBJ2-7; D remains unclear. Sequenced input: non-Treg CD4+ T cells sorted from blood. This receptor was identified in a human donor in good health. CDR3 protein: CASSLDSRGEQYF. As DNA, the CDR3 is TGCGCCAGCAGCTTGGATTCTAGAGGCGAGCAGTACTTC.